This TCR beta chain was sequenced for a study of CXCR3-negative and CXCR3-positive naive CD8 T cells. A note on this clonotype: Its antigen remains unknown.

There are 13 residues in the CDR3. CDR1 and CDR2 (germline): MNHEY, SMNVEV (reference sequence). The authors made the TRB cDNA libraries by 5' RACE using UMI labels. TCRdb re-called the 5' RACE reads and gives one entry per CDR3 protein, without DNA. Its listing shows some 99,000 distinct CDR3 sequences. General study results and limits: Hydrophobicity was higher for TRB CDR3s found in CXCR3-positive naive cells than in CXCR3-negative naive cells. Naive CXCR3-positive and CXCR3-negative cells shared similar TRBV-TRBJ usage, unlike memory cells.

Sequenced material: naive CXCR3+ CD8+ T cells from blood. Subset described: CD45RO-CCR7+CD27+CD95- naive CD8+ T cells expressing CXCR3 (TNR3+). This TCR came from a human donor in good health. Some clones in this sample may be carry-over from other donors' samples. The chain has TRBV27 and TRBJ2-5. CDR3 protein: CASSYGFPATQYF.